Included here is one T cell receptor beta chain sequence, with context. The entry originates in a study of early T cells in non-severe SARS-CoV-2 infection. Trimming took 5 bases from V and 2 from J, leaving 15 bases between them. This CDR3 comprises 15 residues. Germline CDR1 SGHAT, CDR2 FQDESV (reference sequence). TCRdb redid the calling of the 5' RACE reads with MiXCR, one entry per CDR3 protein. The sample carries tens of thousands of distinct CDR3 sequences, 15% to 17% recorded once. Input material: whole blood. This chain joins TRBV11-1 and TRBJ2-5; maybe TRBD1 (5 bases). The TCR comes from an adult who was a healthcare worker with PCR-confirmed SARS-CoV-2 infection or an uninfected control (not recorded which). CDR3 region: CASSHPLDTQETQYF. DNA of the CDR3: TGTGCCAGCAGCCACCCGCTGGACACACAAGAGACCCAGTACTTC.